The next 10 T cell receptor beta chains were all read from a single sample in a study of OX40 agonist ivuxolimab in advanced cancers. The receptor library was made with the immunoSEQ multiplex PCR assay. In its TCRdb copy, this immuneACCESS table keeps in-frame sequences only and misses some clones. Where compared with another copy, unresolved V genes explain less than half of these, and the others have no known cause. The sample records fewer than 90,000 clones, roughly nine tenths of which are singletons. Roughly 2.8% of the sample is taken by the ten largest. The source was CD4+ or CD8+ T cells sorted from blood, collected in a trial of the OX40 agonist ivuxolimab. These receptors all come from an adult with an advanced solid tumor such as melanoma, head and neck, liver or kidney cancer.

The CDR3 here is CASSQRLSGSSYEQYF. CDR3 DNA: TGTGCCAGCAGCCAAAGGCTCTCCGGGTCTTCCTACGAGCAGTACTTC. The chain carries TRBV4-2 and TRBJ2-7; D is ambiguous. This CDR3 has 16 residues. CDR1 LGHNA and CDR2 YNFKEQ come from the germline V gene. V was clipped by 2 bases and J by 1 base, with 15 bases between them.

This chain connects TRBV6-6 to TRBJ1-2, with D perhaps matching TRBD1 (6 bases). Germline loops: CDR1 MNHNY, CDR2 SVGAGI (reference sequence). The CDR3 is 11 amino acids. Trimming left V 7 bases short and J 10 bases short, with 13 bases between. Written as DNA, the CDR3 is TGTGCCAGCACCGGCGGGGGCCTCTACACCTTC. This codes for CASTGGGLYTF.

This chain connects TRBV30 to TRBJ1-2, with TRBD1 matching over 7 bases. V lost 5 bases to trimming and J lost 4 bases; unmatched junction nucleotides: 19. This CDR3 has 17 residues. Per the germline V gene, CDR1 is GTSNPN and CDR2 is SVGIG (reference sequence). The CDR3 reads CAWSPGTVYVHRYGYTF. In DNA, the CDR3 is TGTGCCTGGTCCCCCGGGACAGTCTACGTCCACCGCTATGGCTACACCTTC.

This chain links TRBV12-5 with TRBJ2-7, with 10 nucleotides matching TRBD2. The CDR3 spans 15 residues. Germline V CDR1 and CDR2: LGHNT, FRNRAP. The J segment lost 3 bases and the V segment lost 0 bases, leaving 2 bases of the junction unmatched. The CDR3: CASGLVIAGGYEQYF. For the CDR3, the DNA is TGTGCTAGTGGTTTGGTGATAGCGGGGGGCTACGAGCAGTACTTC.

The chain employs TRBV5-1 and TRBJ2-2; 9 nucleotides align to TRBD2. J was trimmed by 4 bases and V by 0 bases; bases with no gene match: 1. The CDR3 loop spans 15 amino acids. Germline V gene data show CDR1 as SGHRS and CDR2 as YFSETQ. The CDR3 here is CASSLGLAATGELFF. CDR3 nucleotide sequence: TGCGCCAGCAGCTTGGGACTAGCGGCCACCGGGGAGCTGTTTTTT.

The chain combines TRBV28 with TRBJ1-5; the D is unclear. V was shortened by 5 bases and J by 0 bases, with 14 bases between the two germline ends. This CDR3 contains 16 residues. Germline V gene data show CDR1 as MDHEN and CDR2 as SYDVKM. CDR3 region: CASSPETFSSNQPQHF. CDR3 in DNA: TGTGCCAGCAGTCCCGAAACCTTTTCTAGCAATCAGCCCCAGCATTTT.

This clone occurred once. This chain links TRBV12-5 with TRBJ2-2; 11 bases match TRBD2. The CDR3 has 16 residues. Trimming at V came to 6 bases and at J to 6 bases, leaving 9 bases not matched to a gene. Germline CDR1 and CDR2: LGHNT and FRNRAP. CDR3 region: CASGPSLAGESGELFF. The CDR3 nucleotides read TGTGCTAGTGGCCCGTCACTAGCGGGGGAGTCCGGGGAGCTGTTTTTT.

The chain couples TRBV7-9 to TRBJ1-3; no clear D gene. Germline V CDR1 and CDR2: SEHNR, FQNEAQ (reference sequence). The V end lost 2 bases, the J end lost 4 bases, and 6 bases lay between the germline ends. The CDR3 consists of 13 residues. The CDR3 region has the DNA TGTGCCAGCAGCTTAAACTCGGGAAACACCATATATTTT. Encoded protein: CASSLNSGNTIYF.

The rearrangement joins TRBV27 to TRBJ2-3; the D gene is possibly TRBD2 (6 bases). The V end lost 2 bases, the J end lost 1 base, and 13 bases lay between the germline ends. This CDR3 contains 16 residues. The germline gives CDR1 MNHEY, CDR2 SMNVEV (reference sequence). DNA for the CDR3: TGTGCCAGCAGTTTAAGCGCTAGCGCACGCACAGATACGCAGTATTTT. Translation: CASSLSASARTDTQYF.

This rearrangement joins TRBV2 to TRBJ2-5, with TRBD2 matching over 13 bases. V trimming: 6 bases; J trimming: 6 bases; junction bases outside the gene matches: 7. The CDR3 runs 15 residues. Germline values: CDR1 SNHLY, CDR2 FYNNEI. The CDR3 region is CASRRTSGGGKTQYF. The CDR3 nucleotides read TGTGCCAGCAGGAGGACTAGCGGGGGCGGAAAGACCCAGTACTTC.